Below are 16 T cell receptor beta chains sequenced from a single sample in a study of OX40 agonist ivuxolimab in advanced cancers. Method: immunoSEQ multiplex PCR; TCRdb's copy keeps in-frame clones and lacks some. There are over 20,000 clones in the sample; roughly four fifths occur only once, and roughly 30% lies in the top ten. The specimen was CD4+ or CD8+ T cells sorted from blood, collected in a trial of the OX40 agonist ivuxolimab. The receptors derive from an adult with an advanced solid tumor such as melanoma, head and neck, liver or kidney cancer.

The gene calls are TRBV29-1 and TRBJ2-3; 9 bases map to TRBD2. The CDR3 has 16 residues. Germline lookup yields CDR1 SQVTM and CDR2 ANQGSEA. The ends lost 7 bases at V and 1 base at J; junction bases unmatched: 12. The CDR3 sequence: CSAIAGDGLGTDTQYF. Here the CDR3 DNA reads TGCAGCGCGATAGCGGGAGACGGGTTGGGCACAGATACGCAGTATTTT.

This rearrangement joins TRBV11-3 to TRBJ2-7, with TRBD1 matching over 8 bases. CDR1 is SGHNT and CDR2 is YENEEA in the germline V gene. V lost 3 bases to trimming and J lost 7 bases; unmatched junction nucleotides: 8. This CDR3 spans 14 amino acids. DNA for the CDR3: TGTGCCAGCAGCTTGCGGCAGGGGGCGCGTGAGCAGTACTTC. Amino acid sequence: CASSLRQGAREQYF.

The chain uses TRBV5-6 and TRBJ1-2, with TRBD1 as a possible D gene (5 bases). The V end lost 0 bases, the J end lost 10 bases, and 10 bases lay between the germline ends. The CDR3 totals 12 residues. CDR1 and CDR2 (germline): SGHDT, YYEEEE. The CDR3 bases are TGTGCCAGCAGCTTGGACAGGAGGTTCTACACCTTC. This sequence encodes CASSLDRRFYTF.

The V call is TRBV7-9, the J call TRBJ2-3; 7 bases line up with TRBD2. V shed 8 bases and J 5 bases; nucleotides not matched to a gene: 4. The CDR3 spans 12 residues. The germline V gene encodes CDR1 SEHNR and CDR2 FQNEAQ (reference sequence). The CDR3 nucleotides are TGTGCCAGCCGCGCGGGGGTAGATACGCAGTATTTT. It encodes CASRAGVDTQYF.

This chain uses TRBV12-5 with TRBJ1-5, with no clear D. Per germline, CDR1 LGHNT and CDR2 FRNRAP. The CDR3 spans 14 residues. Trimming stripped 5 bases from V and 3 bases from J, with 11 bases between. Written as DNA, the CDR3 is TGTGCTAGTGGTCCGGCATCCAACAATCAGCCCCAGCATTTT. Its protein is CASGPASNNQPQHF.

The chain is built from TRBV15 and TRBJ1-4; D may be TRBD1 (5 bases). The CDR3 is made up of 17 amino acids. With 3 bases removed from V and 6 bases from J, the gap between germline ends came to 20 bases. The germline gives CDR1 LNHNV, CDR2 YYDKDF (reference sequence). The DNA for the CDR3 is TGTGCCACCAGCAGTGGGAACACAGAGGGGCTGGATGAAAAACTGTTTTTT. This codes for CATSSGNTEGLDEKLFF.

This clone is large in the sample. Other DNA sequences in the sample encode the same CDR3. The chain links TRBV5-8 to TRBJ1-5; 7 nucleotides agree with TRBD1. The V gene's germline CDR1 is SGHTS and CDR2 YDEGEE. V lost 4 bases to trimming and J lost 0 bases; unmatched junction nucleotides: 4. The CDR3 totals 15 residues. The CDR3 nucleotides are TGTGCCAGCAGCATACAGGGGTATAGCAATCAGCCCCAGCATTTT. Translation: CASSIQGYSNQPQHF.

This clone has more than one count but fewer than ten. The V and J genes are TRBV4-1 and TRBJ2-7, with D unresolved. Trimming shortened V by 4 bases and J by 0 bases, and 7 bases separated the two germline ends. Germline CDR1 is MGHRA and CDR2 is YSYEKL. The CDR3 is 13 amino acids. Written as DNA, the CDR3 is TGCGCCAGCAGCCCACCGATCTCCTACGAGCAGTACTTC. It is translated as CASSPPISYEQYF.

By share, this clone counts as medium-sized. This chain joins TRBV7-9 and TRBJ1-5; 9 positions match TRBD1. The CDR3 is 12 amino acids. Germline V gene lookup returns CDR1 SEHNR and CDR2 FQNEAQ (reference sequence). The J segment lost 12 bases and the V segment lost 3 bases, leaving 3 bases of the junction unmatched. CDR3 region: CASSLGQGYQHF. CDR3 bases: TGTGCCAGCAGCTTGGGACAGGGTTACCAGCATTTT.

This clone was recorded once. The chain combines TRBV19 with TRBJ2-1, with D perhaps assigned TRBD1 or TRBD2 (6 bases each). The V end lost 0 bases, the J end lost 2 bases, and 14 bases lay between the germline ends. CDR1 and CDR2 from the germline V gene are LNHDA and SQIVND (reference sequence). This CDR3 contains 17 residues. CDR3 bases: TGTGCCAGTAGTATAGATCTAGCGACAGGCACCTACAATGAGCAGTTCTTC. Translation gives CASSIDLATGTYNEQFF.

The V gene is TRBV6-1, the J gene TRBJ2-1, with TRBD2 identical over 14 bases. V was pared by 0 bases and J by 3 bases, with 4 bases of the junction left unmatched. Germline CDR1 reads MNHNS; CDR2 reads SASEGT. This CDR3 has 18 amino acids. CDR3 residues: CASSEATSGGDYYNEQFF. The CDR3 coding sequence is TGTGCCAGCAGTGAAGCGACTAGCGGGGGGGATTACTACAATGAGCAGTTCTTC.

The J gene is TRBJ2-3, the V gene TRBV28; 8 nucleotides match TRBD1. There are 15 residues in the CDR3. In germline, CDR1 is MDHEN, CDR2 SYDVKM. The V segment lost 5 bases and the J segment 4 bases; nucleotides outside the gene matches: 8. The CDR3 nucleotides are TGTGCCAGCAGTCCGACAGGGGAAAGTGCAGATACGCAGTATTTT. It codes for CASSPTGESADTQYF.

The chain employs TRBV27 and TRBJ2-3; TRBD1 agrees at 7 bases. This CDR3 spans 18 amino acids. J lost 7 bases, V lost 4 bases, and 20 bases had no gene match. CDR1 is MNHEY and CDR2 is SMNVEV in the germline V gene (reference sequence). The CDR3 DNA follows: TGTGCCAGCAGTTGGATAGGTGGTCAGGGGGTGACTCTCAATACGCAGTATTTT. Translation: CASSWIGGQGVTLNTQYF.

The chain couples TRBV9 to TRBJ2-7; possibly TRBD2 for D (5 bases). Germline V gives CDR1 SGDLS, CDR2 YYNGEE. With 6 bases removed from V and 6 bases from J, the gap between germline ends came to 19 bases. This CDR3 has 14 residues. In DNA form, the CDR3 reads TGTGCCAGCACCCAGGCAGGAGAAGAGGGCGAGCAGTACTTC. This translates into CASTQAGEEGEQYF.

The chain links TRBV13 to TRBJ2-1; 8 bases are a match to TRBD2. The germline V gene has CDR1 PRHDT and CDR2 FYEKMQ (reference sequence). The CDR3 has 14 amino acids. The J segment lost 9 bases and the V segment lost 3 bases, leaving 7 bases of the junction unmatched. The CDR3: CASSLGLVVGEQFF. CDR3 DNA: TGTGCCAGCAGCTTGGGACTAGTAGTGGGTGAGCAGTTCTTC.

The chain carries TRBV9 and TRBJ2-1; the D is unclear. V was clipped by 0 bases and J by 0 bases, with 4 bases between them. The CDR3 loop spans 14 amino acids. Germline V lookup: CDR1 SGDLS, CDR2 YYNGEE. The CDR3: CASSVASSYNEQFF. The CDR3 region has the DNA TGTGCCAGCAGCGTAGCGAGCTCCTACAATGAGCAGTTCTTC.